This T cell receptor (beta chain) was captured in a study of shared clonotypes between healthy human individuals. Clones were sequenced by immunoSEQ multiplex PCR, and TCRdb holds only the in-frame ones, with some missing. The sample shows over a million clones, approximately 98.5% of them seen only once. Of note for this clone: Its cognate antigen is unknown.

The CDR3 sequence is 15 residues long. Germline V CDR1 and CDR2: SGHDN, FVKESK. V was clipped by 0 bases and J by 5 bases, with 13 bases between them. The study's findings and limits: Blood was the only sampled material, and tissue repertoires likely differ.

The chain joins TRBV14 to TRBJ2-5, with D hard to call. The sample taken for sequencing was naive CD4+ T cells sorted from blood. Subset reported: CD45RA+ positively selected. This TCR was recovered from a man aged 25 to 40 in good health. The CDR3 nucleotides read TGTGCCAGCAGCCAAGAATCGGGTTTTTGGGAGACCCAGTACTTC. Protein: CASSQESGFWETQYF.